Listed below are T cell receptor beta chains from one sample, sequenced in a study of cytomegalovirus exposure and HLA in healthy donors. Clones were sequenced by immunoSEQ multiplex PCR, and TCRdb holds only the in-frame ones, with some missing. This listing includes approximately 110,000 clones. Sequenced: PBMCs. These receptors came from a man younger than 30 in good health and CMV-seronegative. The CDR3 runs from the conserved cysteine through the conserved F or W. A D gene is named only where the DNA matches it firmly.

>TRBD1|TRBV7-9|TRBJ1-1
TGTGCCAGCAGCCGGATAGGGGGCGGTATAGGCGACACTGAAGCTTTCTTT
CASSRIGGGIGDTEAFF
>TRBD1|TRBV25-1|TRBJ1-3
TGTGCCAGCAGCCCCCCGGACAGGGGAAGAGGAAACACCATATATTTT
CASSPPDRGRGNTIYF
>.|TRBV6-1|TRBJ2-7
TGTGCCGGCAGTGAAGGGTTGGAGAGTGTATACGAGCAGTACTTC
CAGSEGLESVYEQYF
>TRBD2|TRBV6-1|TRBJ2-1
TGTGCCAGCACCAGACTAGCGGGGAGCTACAATGAGCAGTTCTTC
CASTRLAGSYNEQFF
>TRBD1|TRBV28|TRBJ1-1
TGTGCCAGCGGGACAGGGAAGAGGGATGAGTGGAGGACTGAAGCTTTCTTT
CASGTGKRDEWRTEAFF
>TRBD1|TRBV2|TRBJ1-6
TGTGCCAGCAGGTGGGGGACAGGGAGCTCCTATAATTCACCCCTCCACTTT
CASRWGTGSSYNSPLHF
>.|TRBV4-2|TRBJ1-5
TGTGCCAGCAGCCACACATGGGGAACAGGGATCAATCAGCCCCAGCATTTT
CASSHTWGTGINQPQHF
>TRBD1|TRBV19|TRBJ1-6
TGTGCCAGTAGTCTGGATGGGACAGTGAATTCACCCCTCCACTTT
CASSLDGTVNSPLHF
>.|TRBV30|TRBJ1-2
TGTGCCTGGAGTGTGAGCTATGGCTACACCTTC
CAWSVSYGYTF
>.|TRBV30|TRBJ1-4
TGTGCCTGGAGCTTTTCCGGAACTAATGAAAAACTGTTTTTT
CAWSFSGTNEKLFF
>TRBD1|TRBV28|TRBJ2-7
TGTGCCAGCAGTTCAATCGGGACAGGGAAAGAGCAGTACTTC
CASSSIGTGKEQYF
>TRBD1|TRBV5-1|TRBJ1-1
TGCGCCACTCAGTTGGGGACAGGGGGCATGAACACTGAAGCTTTCTTT
CATQLGTGGMNTEAFF
>.|TRBV6-5|TRBJ2-7
TGTGCCAGCAGTTACTCGGAGGCGTTGAGGGAGCAGTACTTC
CASSYSEALREQYF
>.|TRBV14|TRBJ2-5
TGTGCCAGCAGCCAAGCGCGAGAGACCCAGTACTTC
CASSQARETQYF
>TRBD1|TRBV4-1|TRBJ1-2
TGCGCCAGCAGCCCCGGACAGGGGACCTATGGCTACACCTTC
CASSPGQGTYGYTF
>TRBD2|TRBV10-1|TRBJ2-2
TGCGCCACCGGGGGGACGACGAACACCGGGGAGCTGTTTTTT
CATGGTTNTGELFF
>TRBD1|TRBV19|TRBJ2-5
TGTGCCAGCCGACAGGGGTTCCAAGAGACCCAGTACTTC
CASRQGFQETQYF
>TRBD1|TRBV30|TRBJ2-5
TGTGCCTGGAGTGTATTCCGGGACAGTAGGGAGACCCAGTACTTC
CAWSVFRDSRETQYF
>TRBD2|TRBV7-9|TRBJ2-1
TGTGCCAGCAGCTCTGTTGGCGGTAGCGGGGGGGCGGGTTACAATGAGCAGTTCTTC
CASSSVGGSGGAGYNEQFF
>TRBD1|TRBV6-5|TRBJ1-1
TGTGCCAGCAGTATGACAGGGGGCACTGAAGCTTTCTTT
CASSMTGGTEAFF
>TRBD1|TRBV7-2|TRBJ2-5
TGTGCCAGCAGCTTAGAGAACAGGGGGCGAGAGACCCAGTACTTC
CASSLENRGRETQYF
>TRBD2|TRBV5-1|TRBJ2-5
TGCGCCAGCAGCTTGCGAGCGGGGGCTCAAGAGACCCAGTACTTC
CASSLRAGAQETQYF
>.|TRBV7-2|TRBJ2-7
TGTGCCAGCAGCTTAGAGGTAGCAGCCTACGAGCAGTACTTC
CASSLEVAAYEQYF
>.|TRBV2|TRBJ2-7
TGTGCCAGCATGGGGGGTACCGACGAGCAGTACTTC
CASMGGTDEQYF
>.|TRBV5-1|TRBJ2-7
TGCGCCAGCAGCTTGGCTGCTAGCGACCGAGTTAGGGCCTACGAGCAGTACTTC
CASSLAASDRVRAYEQYF
>.|TRBV28|TRBJ1-4
TGTGCCATCTTCGGATGGGACAAGAGGGTGTTTTTT
CAIFGWDKRVFF
>.|TRBV9|TRBJ1-1
TGTGCCAGCAGCGTAGATTTAGGTGGTGGGAGTAGGGACACTGAAGCTTTCTTT
CASSVDLGGGSRDTEAFF
>.|TRBV5-1|TRBJ1-1
TGCGCCAGCATGTCCGAGATAAACACTGAAGCTTTCTTT
CASMSEINTEAFF
>TRBD2|TRBV19|TRBJ2-5
TGTGCCAGTAGTATAGTGCTAGCGGGAGTCGATGGGGAGACCCAGTACTTC
CASSIVLAGVDGETQYF
>.|TRBV28|TRBJ2-1
TGTGCCAGCAGTTTGTTTAAGGGGACTCGGGAAGCAAATGAGCAGTTCTTC
CASSLFKGTREANEQFF
>.|TRBV7-2|TRBJ2-3
TGTGCCAGCAGCCTCCGACAGAGCCTACAGCAGTATTTT
CASSLRQSLQQYF
>.|TRBV19|TRBJ1-2
TGTGCCAGTAGTCCACCCCCAGGGGAAAAGAACTATGGCTACACCTTC
CASSPPPGEKNYGYTF
>TRBD2|TRBV5-4|TRBJ2-5
TGTGCCAGCAGCTTTCAGCGGGAGGGCCGGGGGGAGACCCAGTACTTC
CASSFQREGRGETQYF
>TRBD1|TRBV30|TRBJ2-3
TGTGCCTGGAGTGCTTCCTCCTGGACAGGACGGGGAGATACGCAGTATTTT
CAWSASSWTGRGDTQYF
>.|TRBV18|TRBJ2-3
TGTGCCAGCTCACCAACTAGCACAGATACGCAGTATTTT
CASSPTSTDTQYF
>TRBD1|TRBV27|TRBJ2-6
TGTGCCAGCAGTTTCGGGACAGGAAGTACTGGGGCCAACGTCCTGACTTTC
CASSFGTGSTGANVLTF
>.|TRBV11-1|TRBJ1-1
TGTGCCAGCACTACCCACAGACGAGACGCTGAAGCTTTCTTT
CASTTHRRDAEAFF
>TRBD1|TRBV27|TRBJ2-7
TGTGCCAGCAGATCTTCGGGACAGGGGAGCGAGCAGTACTTC
CASRSSGQGSEQYF
>.|TRBV7-2|TRBJ1-6
TGTGCCAGCAGCTTAGGGGGGGGGATGAATTCACCCCTCCACTTT
CASSLGGGMNSPLHF
>.|TRBV4-1|TRBJ2-7
TGCGCCAGTTCCCTTCGGTCCGAGCAGTACTTC
CASSLRSEQYF
>.|TRBV27|TRBJ2-3
TGTGCCAGCAGTCGCCCCTACACAGATACGCAGTATTTT
CASSRPYTDTQYF
>.|TRBV5-1|TRBJ2-1
TGCGCCAGCAGCTTGAACGAGGGTCAGGATGAGCAGTTCTTC
CASSLNEGQDEQFF